Following are 9 T cell receptor beta chains from one sample sequenced in a study of blood T cell repertoires in COVID-19. Produced via immunoSEQ multiplex PCR; TCRdb's table is partial and in-frame only. In the table there are approximately 230,000 clones, 70% to 90% of which are singletons. The material sequenced was peripheral blood. Receptors were obtained from a man older than 75 with acute or convalescent COVID-19.

The chain links TRBV7-8 to TRBJ1-2; D is undetermined. Trimming removed 1 base from V and 2 bases from J, with 5 bases in between. This CDR3 region has 13 residues. Germline lookup yields CDR1 SGHVS and CDR2 FQNEAQ. Written as DNA, the CDR3 is TGTGCCAGCAGCTTAGTCAGGAACTATGGCTACACCTTC. Its protein is CASSLVRNYGYTF. Looking up the rest from reference TRBV7-8 and TRBJ1-2 gives the full variable domain: GAGVSQSPRYKVAKRGQDVALRCDPISGHVSLFWYQQALGQGPEFLTYFQNEAQLDKSGLPSDRFFAERPEGSVSTLKIQRTQQEDSAVYLCASSLVRNYGYTFGSGTRLTVV.

The chain is built from TRBV20-1 and TRBJ2-7; unclear D gene. Germline-derived CDR1 and CDR2 are DFQATT and SNEGSKA (reference sequence). The CDR3 contains 11 residues. With 3 bases removed from V and 4 bases from J, the gap between germline ends came to 7 bases. The CDR3 DNA is TGCAGTGCTAGTTTCAGGTACGAGCAGTACTTC. Protein sequence: CSASFRYEQYF.

The V and J genes are TRBV11-1 and TRBJ2-1, with TRBD1 as a possible D gene (5 bases). The CDR3 is 12 amino acids. Deletions cut 2 bases from V and 9 bases from J, with 8 bases between. CDR1 and CDR2 from the germline V gene are SGHAT and FQDESV (reference sequence). The CDR3 here is CASSLQGLEQFF. CDR3 in DNA: TGTGCCAGCAGCTTACAGGGCCTTGAGCAGTTCTTC.

The J gene is TRBJ2-3, the V gene TRBV7-9; the match to TRBD2 covers 7 bases. CDR3 size: 15 residues. Germline V lookup: CDR1 SEHNR, CDR2 FQNEAQ (reference sequence). The ends lost 8 bases at V and 2 bases at J; junction bases unmatched: 10. The CDR3 is CASRGAGVITDTQYF. The CDR3, as DNA: TGTGCCAGCCGAGGGGCGGGAGTGATCACAGATACGCAGTATTTT.

The chain links TRBV4-3 to TRBJ1-2; 7 nucleotides agree with TRBD1. CDR3 size: 13 residues. The germline CDR1 and CDR2 sequences are LGHNA and YSLEER. The trim removed 3 bases at V and 4 bases at J, leaving 2 bases unmatched. This CDR3 is CASSQGQSYGYTF. The DNA for the CDR3 is TGCGCCAGCAGCCAGGGACAGAGCTATGGCTACACCTTC.

This clone was counted between two and nine times. The rearrangement uses TRBV6-2 or TRBV6-3 and TRBJ1-1; TRBD1 matches at 9 bases. Looked up from germline, CDR1 is MNHEY and CDR2 is SVGEGT. The J segment lost 12 bases and the V segment lost 2 bases, leaving 7 bases of the junction unmatched. This CDR3 is 13 amino acids long. Written as DNA, the CDR3 is TGTGCCAGCAGTTACGGCGGACAGGGGACAACTTTCTTT. This encodes CASSYGGQGTTFF.

V and J are TRBV20-1 and TRBJ2-7; D is uncertain. CDR3 length: 11 residues. Per germline, CDR1 DFQATT and CDR2 SNEGSKA (reference sequence). The V end was cut by 5 bases, the J end by 2 bases, with 7 bases between. The DNA of the CDR3 is TGCAGTGCTGCGGTAACCTACGAGCAGTACTTC. Protein: CSAAVTYEQYF.

V gene TRBV7-3 combines with J gene TRBJ1-1, with 9 bases lining up with TRBD1. The germline gives CDR1 SGHTA, CDR2 FQGTGA. With 5 bases clipped from V and 1 base from J, the junction kept 11 bases outside the gene matches. The CDR3 runs 17 residues. The CDR3 loop reads CASSPGTGMGPNTEAFF. In DNA, the CDR3 is TGTGCCAGCAGCCCAGGGACAGGGATGGGACCGAACACTGAAGCTTTCTTT.

The gene calls are TRBV7-8 and TRBJ2-7; D is perhaps TRBD2 (6 bases). Germline CDR1 is SGHVS and CDR2 is FQNEAQ. V shed 5 bases and J shed 0 bases, with 11 bases lying between them. The CDR3 covers 14 residues. The CDR3 protein is CASSPRRDSYEQYF. As DNA, the CDR3 is TGTGCCAGCAGCCCCCGGAGGGACTCCTACGAGCAGTACTTC. The full variable domain, its missing parts supplied by reference TRBV7-8 and TRBJ2-7, is GAGVSQSPRYKVAKRGQDVALRCDPISGHVSLFWYQQALGQGPEFLTYFQNEAQLDKSGLPSDRFFAERPEGSVSTLKIQRTQQEDSAVYLCASSPRRDSYEQYFGPGTRLTVT.